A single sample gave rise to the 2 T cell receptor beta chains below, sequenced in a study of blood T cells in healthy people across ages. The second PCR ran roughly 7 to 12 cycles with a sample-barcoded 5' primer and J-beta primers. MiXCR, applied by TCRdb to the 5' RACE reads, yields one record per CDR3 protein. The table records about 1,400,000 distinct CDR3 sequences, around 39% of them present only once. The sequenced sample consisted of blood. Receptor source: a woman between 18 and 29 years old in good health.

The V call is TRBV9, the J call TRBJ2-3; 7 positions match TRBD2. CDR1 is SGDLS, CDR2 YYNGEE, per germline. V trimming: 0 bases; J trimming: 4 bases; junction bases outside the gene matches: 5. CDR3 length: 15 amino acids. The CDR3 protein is CASSVATSLPDTQYF. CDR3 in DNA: TGTGCCAGCAGCGTAGCGACTAGCCTACCAGATACGCAGTATTTT. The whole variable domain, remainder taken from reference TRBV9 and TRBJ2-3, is DSGVTQTPKHLITATGQRVTLRCSPRSGDLSVYWYQQSLDQGLQFLIQYYNGEERAKGNILERFSAQQFPDLHSELNLSSLELGDSALYFCASSVATSLPDTQYFGPGTRLTVL.

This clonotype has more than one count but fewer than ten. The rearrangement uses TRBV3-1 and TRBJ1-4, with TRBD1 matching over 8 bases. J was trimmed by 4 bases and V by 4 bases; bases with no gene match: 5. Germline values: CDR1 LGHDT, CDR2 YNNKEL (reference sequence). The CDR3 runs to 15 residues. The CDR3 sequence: CASSLRTGLNEKLFF. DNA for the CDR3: TGTGCCAGCAGCCTTCGGACAGGGCTTAATGAAAAACTGTTTTTT. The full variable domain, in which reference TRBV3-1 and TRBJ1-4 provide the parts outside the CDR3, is DTAVSQTPKYLVTQMGNDKSIKCEQNLGHDTMYWYKQDSKKFLKIMFSYNNKELIINETVPNRFSPKSPDKAHLNLHINSLELGDSAVYFCASSLRTGLNEKLFFGSGTQLSVL.